The clone carrying this T cell receptor (beta chain) was picked up a small number of times. What it recognizes is unknown. These data come from a study of human T cells and chemical hapten exposure. Study-level findings and limits: Patch test score was positively correlated with the counts of PT1 expanded TCRs.

The germline V gene has CDR1 SQVTM and CDR2 ANQGSEA. The CDR3 extends over 12 amino acids. V lost 1 base and J 2 bases, leaving 4 bases between the germline ends. The time point here: patch test 3, about 24 weeks after DPC sensitization. The sample's treatment: therapeutic diphenylcyclopropenone sensitization with weekly scalp DPC. Unfractionated whole blood was the source of the extracted total RNA. TCRdb independently ran MiXCR on the RACE reads; one entry per CDR3 protein. The data contain tens of thousands of distinct CDR3 sequences, roughly an eighth of them singletons. The chain joins TRBV29-1 to TRBJ2-3; D remains unclear. The specimen comprised whole blood, sampled in connection with sensitization to the hapten diphenylcyclopropenone (DPC). The clonotype comes from a woman in her forties with alopecia areata. Some clones in this sample may be carry-over from other donors' samples. The CDR3 loop reads CSVEGVTDTQYF. The CDR3 DNA reads TGCAGCGTTGAAGGGGTCACAGATACGCAGTATTTT.